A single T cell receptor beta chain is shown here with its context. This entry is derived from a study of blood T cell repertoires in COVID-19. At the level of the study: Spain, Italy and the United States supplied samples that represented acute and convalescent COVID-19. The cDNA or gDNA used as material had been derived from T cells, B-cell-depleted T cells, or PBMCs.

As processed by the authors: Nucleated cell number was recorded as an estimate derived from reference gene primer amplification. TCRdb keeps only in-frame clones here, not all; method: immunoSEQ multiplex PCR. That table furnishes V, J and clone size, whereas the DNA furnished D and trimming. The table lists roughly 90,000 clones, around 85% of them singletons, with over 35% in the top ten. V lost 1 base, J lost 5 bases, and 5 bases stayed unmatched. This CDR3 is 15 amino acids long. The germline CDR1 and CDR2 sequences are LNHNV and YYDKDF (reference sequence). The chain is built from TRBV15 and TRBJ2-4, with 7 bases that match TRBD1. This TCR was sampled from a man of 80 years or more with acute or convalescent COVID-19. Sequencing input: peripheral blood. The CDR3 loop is CATSRGGTVQNIQYF. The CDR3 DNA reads TGTGCCACCAGCAGAGGGGGGACAGTCCAAAACATTCAGTACTTC.